The 32 T cell receptor beta chains presented below share a single source sample, sequenced in a study of shared clonotypes between healthy human individuals. Here immunoSEQ multiplex PCR was the method, and the copy in TCRdb shows in-frame clones only, minus some. The table records roughly 1.4 million clones, 97% to 99% of them present only once. Sequencing was carried out using naive CD4+ T cells sorted from blood. Stated subset: CD45RA+ positively selected. The receptors derive from a man under 40 in good health.

The chain is built from TRBV11-2 and TRBJ2-1; TRBD1 is a possible D gene (6 bases). Germline lookup yields CDR1 SGHAT and CDR2 FQNNGV. The V and J ends lost 4 bases and 7 bases respectively, with 17 bases between them. CDR3 length: 15 residues. The CDR3: CASSSGSGTNNEQFF. The DNA of the CDR3 is TGTGCCAGCAGCTCCGGGTCCGGGACAAATAATGAGCAGTTCTTC.

V usage is TRBV10-1 and J usage is TRBJ2-5; 10 bases are shared with TRBD1. The germline V gene encodes CDR1 WNHNN and CDR2 SYGVQD (reference sequence). The V and J ends lost 2 bases and 5 bases, in that order; junction bases with no gene match: 5. This CDR3 is built from 15 residues. The DNA for the CDR3 is TGCGCCAGCAGTGAGGGGACAGGGGCCTGGGAGACCCAGTACTTC. This encodes CASSEGTGAWETQYF.

The genes are TRBV11-2 and TRBJ2-4; maybe TRBD2 (5 bases). Trimming stripped 5 bases from V and 6 bases from J, with 14 bases between. Germline loops: CDR1 SGHAT, CDR2 FQNNGV. This CDR3 is 14 amino acids long. Here the CDR3 DNA reads TGTGCCAGCAGCCCTCCCCTGAGGGCAAACATTCAGTACTTC. This codes for CASSPPLRANIQYF.

The chain combines TRBV18 with TRBJ1-4, with D tentatively TRBD1 (6 bases). V lost 6 bases and J 7 bases, leaving 18 bases between the germline ends. Germline CDR1 reads KGHSH; CDR2 reads LQKENI. CDR3 length: 15 amino acids. The CDR3 DNA sequence: TGTGCCAGCTCCCCTACTACAGGGATGGGTGAAAAACTGTTTTTT. Its translation: CASSPTTGMGEKLFF. Full variable domain (missing parts from reference TRBV18 and TRBJ1-4): NAGVMQNPRHLVRRRGQEARLRCSPMKGHSHVYWYRQLPEEGLKFMVYLQKENIIDESGMPKERFSAEFPKEGPSILRIQQVVRGDSAAYFCASSPTTGMGEKLFFGSGTQLSVL.

CDR3 region: CASSADGRETQYF. CDR3 coding DNA: TGTGCCAGCAGCGCTGATGGGAGAGAGACCCAGTACTTC. The rearrangement uses TRBV6-1 and TRBJ2-5; D might be TRBD2 (5 bases). V lost 6 bases to trimming and J lost 4 bases, with 12 bases between them. Germline loops: CDR1 MNHNS, CDR2 SASEGT. This CDR3 contains 13 residues.

V usage is TRBV18 and J usage is TRBJ2-1, with 8 positions matching TRBD2. In germline, CDR1 is KGHSH, CDR2 LQKENI. The V segment lost 6 bases and the J segment 5 bases; nucleotides outside the gene matches: 9. This CDR3 has 15 amino acids. The CDR3 reads CASSHLAGKNNEQFF. DNA of the CDR3: TGTGCCAGCTCTCACTTAGCGGGAAAGAACAATGAGCAGTTCTTC.

The gene calls are TRBV14 and TRBJ1-2, with unresolved D. The CDR3 contains 15 residues. Trimming left V 4 bases short and J 5 bases short, with 17 bases between. Germline loops: CDR1 SGHDN, CDR2 FVKESK. The CDR3 coding sequence is TGTGCCAGCAGCCCCTTAGGAGAGGAAGAGTATGGCTACACCTTC. Translating gives CASSPLGEEEYGYTF.

The V and J genes are TRBV10-1 and TRBJ2-7; D not certain. Looked up from germline, CDR1 is WNHNN and CDR2 is SYGVQD (reference sequence). The CDR3 consists of 12 residues. Trimming pared 6 bases from V and 0 bases from J, leaving 6 bases between. CDR3 loop: CASSQSSYEQYF. Here the CDR3 DNA reads TGCGCCAGCAGCCAGAGCTCCTACGAGCAGTACTTC.

The sample holds one count of this clone. This sequence joins TRBV5-6 and TRBJ1-1; tentative D call: TRBD1 (5 bases). CDR1 and CDR2 from the germline V gene are SGHDT and YYEEEE. The CDR3 has 13 amino acids. The ends were cut back, 4 bases at V and 7 bases at J, with 14 bases in the middle. In DNA, the CDR3 is TGTGCCAGCAGCCGATTGACGGGGGTTGAAGCTTTCTTT. As protein: CASSRLTGVEAFF.

The genes are TRBV21-1 and TRBJ2-3; TRBD2 is the table's D call, not checked against the DNA. TRBV21-1 constitutes a pseudogene. The CDR3 totals 15 residues. The DNA of the CDR3 is TGTGCCAGCAGCGCTCGACTACGCCGCCCAGATACGCAGTATTTT. It encodes CASSARLRRPDTQYF.

In DNA, the CDR3 is TGTGCCAGCACCGCTCGACAGGGGGCAGACCAGCCCCAGCATTTT. Translation: CASTARQGADQPQHF. The chain joins TRBV28 to TRBJ1-5; 10 bases align to TRBD1. The CDR3 sequence is 15 residues long. The V gene end was trimmed by 7 bases and the J gene end by 7 bases; junction bases not matched to a gene: 10. In germline, CDR1 is MDHEN, CDR2 SYDVKM. The full variable domain, with the rest looked up from reference TRBV28 and TRBJ1-5, is DVKVTQSSRYLVKRTGEKVFLECVQDMDHENMFWYRQDPGLGLRLIYFSYDVKMKEKGDIPEGYSVSREKKERFSLILESASTNQTSMYLCASTARQGADQPQHFGDGTRLSIL.

This chain connects TRBV18 to TRBJ1-5, with D uncertain. The germline V gene encodes CDR1 KGHSH and CDR2 LQKENI. This CDR3 comprises 15 residues. V was shortened by 3 bases and J by 3 bases, with 12 bases between the two germline ends. Here the CDR3 DNA reads TGTGCCAGCTCACCGGGCTTCGGTAACAATCAGCCCCAGCATTTT. The encoded protein is CASSPGFGNNQPQHF.

The chain employs TRBV9 and TRBJ2-2, with 8 bases matching TRBD1. The CDR3 loop spans 13 amino acids. The germline V gene has CDR1 SGDLS and CDR2 YYNGEE. V lost 6 bases and J lost 7; bases outside the gene matches: 5. This CDR3 reads CASTGQAVGELFF. CDR3 coding DNA: TGTGCCAGCACGGGACAGGCGGTCGGGGAGCTGTTTTTT.

This clone was seen only once. The V gene is TRBV7-6, the J gene TRBJ2-2; 8 bases line up with TRBD2. CDR3 length equals 15 residues. Germline V CDR1 and CDR2: SGHVS, FNYEAQ. Trimming cost V 6 bases and J 6 bases; bases outside gene matches: 9. CDR3 DNA sequence: TGTGCCAGCAGACTGGGCGGGGGGTATCCCGGGGAGCTGTTTTTT. This encodes CASRLGGGYPGELFF.

The V and J genes are TRBV7-9 and TRBJ2-2; 13 nucleotides agree with TRBD2. Trimming took 2 bases from V and 7 from J; bases not matched to a gene: 7. This CDR3 is built from 17 residues. From germline, CDR1 is SEHNR and CDR2 FQNEAQ (reference sequence). CDR3 region: CASSLPTSGRADGELFF. CDR3 DNA: TGTGCCAGCAGCTTACCTACTAGCGGGAGGGCGGACGGGGAGCTGTTTTTT.

This clone came up once. The J gene is TRBJ2-5, the V gene TRBV9; 7 bases match TRBD2. The germline CDR1 and CDR2 sequences are SGDLS and YYNGEE. The CDR3 is 16 amino acids. Germline trimming cut 0 bases from V and 2 bases from J; bases unmatched to any gene: 7. The CDR3 region has the DNA TGTGCCAGCAGCGTAGAACCGGGAGGAATACAAGAGACCCAGTACTTC. The encoded protein is CASSVEPGGIQETQYF.

The genes are TRBV15 and TRBJ2-3; 7 bases agree with TRBD2. Looked up from germline, CDR1 is LNHNV and CDR2 is YYDKDF (reference sequence). This CDR3 region has 18 residues. Germline trimming cut 3 bases from V and 4 bases from J; bases unmatched to any gene: 16. CDR3 amino acids: CATSRTSPKRITADTQYF. The CDR3 coding sequence is TGTGCCACCAGCAGGACTAGCCCAAAAAGGATAACGGCAGATACGCAGTATTTT.

In regard to this clone: One end of the junction does not line up with germline, which may come from a read error. The V and J genes are TRBV6-5 and TRBJ2-7; D is uncertain. CDR3 length: 16 amino acids. The V gene's germline CDR1 is MNHEY and CDR2 SVGAGI. DNA of the CDR3: TGTGCCAGCAGCTACTTACAGATGGGGTCGCCCTACGAGCAGTACTTC. It codes for CASSYLQMGSPYEQYF.

The chain links TRBV15 to TRBJ2-1; no firm D call. The CDR3 sequence is 14 residues long. Trimming took 7 bases from V and 6 from J, leaving 16 bases between them. Per germline, CDR1 LNHNV and CDR2 YYDKDF (reference sequence). CDR3 DNA: TGTGCCACCAACTTTATGCGGACCGGCAATGAGCAGTTCTTC. Its translation: CATNFMRTGNEQFF.

J is TRBJ1-1 and V is TRBV21-1; the table calls TRBD1, which could not be checked here. TRBV21-1 is a known pseudogene. The CDR3 is 14 amino acids. CDR3 amino acids: CASSRVRGCTEAFF. The CDR3 nucleotides read TGTGCCAGCAGCAGGGTCAGGGGATGCACTGAAGCTTTCTTT.

The V call is TRBV5-1, the J call TRBJ2-3; TRBD1 matches 11 bases. After removal of 0 bases from V and 5 bases from J, the junction contained 5 bases not matched to a gene. The CDR3 length is 16 residues. From germline, CDR1 is SGHRS and CDR2 YFSETQ. The chain's CDR3 is CASSLARGQGVDTQYF. CDR3 coding DNA: TGCGCCAGCAGCTTGGCCCGGGGACAGGGGGTAGATACGCAGTATTTT.

The rearrangement uses TRBV7-9 and TRBJ2-1; 12 bases map to TRBD2. Trimming at V came to 3 bases and at J to 5 bases, leaving 5 bases not matched to a gene. Looked up from germline, CDR1 is SEHNR and CDR2 is FQNEAQ (reference sequence). The CDR3 contains 16 residues. DNA of the CDR3: TGTGCCAGCAGCTTGCGGACTAGCGGGACCCACAATGAGCAGTTCTTC. It translates to CASSLRTSGTHNEQFF.

The gene calls are TRBV9 and TRBJ2-5; D gene unclear. The length of the CDR3 is 14 residues. The V gene's germline CDR1 is SGDLS and CDR2 YYNGEE. The V end was cut by 0 bases, the J end by 6 bases, with 12 bases between. The CDR3 sequence: CASSVESSFQTQYF. In DNA, the CDR3 is TGTGCCAGCAGCGTAGAGAGTAGTTTCCAGACCCAGTACTTC.

Concerning this clone itself: In the same sample, other DNA sequences code for this CDR3. V usage is TRBV18 and J usage is TRBJ2-7, with D perhaps matching TRBD1 (6 bases). Germline V gives CDR1 KGHSH, CDR2 LQKENI. The V and J ends lost 3 bases and 3 bases respectively, with 9 bases between them. The CDR3 spans 13 residues. The CDR3 here is CASSPTGYYEQYF. CDR3 sequence (DNA): TGTGCCAGCTCACCTACAGGGTACTACGAGCAGTACTTC.

The V call is TRBV7-3, the J call TRBJ2-2, with TRBD2 identical over 8 bases. The V gene's germline CDR1 is SGHTA and CDR2 FQGTGA. V shed 8 bases, J shed 2 bases, and the junction held 7 bases outside the gene matches. This CDR3 has 15 amino acids. The CDR3 reads CASSRLAQNTGELFF. The DNA for the CDR3 is TGTGCCAGCTCGCGACTAGCGCAAAACACCGGGGAGCTGTTTTTT. Combining the CDR3 with reference TRBV7-3 and TRBJ2-2 gives the whole variable domain GAGVSQTPSNKVTEKGKYVELRCDPISGHTALYWYRQSLGQGPEFLIYFQGTGAADDSGLPNDRFFAVRPEGSVSTLKIQRTERGDSAVYLCASSRLAQNTGELFFGEGSRLTVL.

The chain joins TRBV11-2 to TRBJ2-5; TRBD1 might be the D (5 bases). This CDR3 is built from 14 residues. V lost 4 bases and J 1 base, leaving 10 bases between the germline ends. From germline, CDR1 is SGHAT and CDR2 FQNNGV. CDR3 protein: CASSSTAFQETQYF. Here the CDR3 DNA reads TGTGCCAGCAGCTCGACAGCTTTCCAAGAGACCCAGTACTTC.

As for this clone: This specimen includes other DNA sequences encoding the same CDR3. The rearrangement uses TRBV5-1 and TRBJ2-7, with 7 bases that match TRBD2. V was pared by 0 bases and J by 1 base, with 4 bases of the junction left unmatched. The length of the CDR3 is 15 residues. The germline gives CDR1 SGHRS, CDR2 YFSETQ. The DNA of the CDR3 is TGCGCCAGCAGCTTGGATCCTAGCGGATCCTACGAGCAGTACTTC. Its protein product is CASSLDPSGSYEQYF.

The V and J genes are TRBV19 and TRBJ2-1; possible D gene TRBD2, 7 bases. The length of the CDR3 is 17 residues. V was cut by 2 bases and J by 4 bases, with 18 bases left in between. Germline V gene lookup returns CDR1 LNHDA and CDR2 SQIVND (reference sequence). The DNA of the CDR3 is TGTGCCAGTAGTATAAGGGGGACCAGCGGGATATACAATGAGCAGTTCTTC. Amino acid sequence: CASSIRGTSGIYNEQFF.

Comment on this clone: Other nucleotide sequences from this sample produce the same CDR3. The gene calls are TRBV7-2 and TRBJ2-1, with D unclear. The CDR3 runs 15 residues. V was cut by 5 bases and J by 0 bases, with 11 bases left in between. Per germline, CDR1 SGHTA and CDR2 FQGNSA. CDR3: CASSLSASSYNEQFF. CDR3 coding DNA: TGTGCCAGCAGCCTAAGCGCTAGCTCCTACAATGAGCAGTTCTTC.

The chain has TRBV11-2 and TRBJ1-5, with D possibly matching TRBD1 (6 bases). V was trimmed by 5 bases and J by 5 bases, leaving 10 bases between them. The CDR3 covers 13 residues. Germline CDR1 and CDR2: SGHAT and FQNNGV. The CDR3 sequence is CASSQDRYQPQHF. CDR3 sequence (DNA): TGTGCCAGCAGCCAGGACAGATATCAGCCCCAGCATTTT.

The rearrangement links TRBV6-5 to TRBJ2-7; possibly TRBD1 for D (6 bases). This CDR3 has 12 residues. Germline V gives CDR1 MNHEY, CDR2 SVGAGI. V shed 2 bases and J shed 11 bases, with 13 bases lying between them. The CDR3 reads CASSYPGQKEYF. The CDR3 coding sequence is TGTGCCAGCAGTTACCCTGGACAGAAGGAGTACTTC.

The rearrangement links TRBV11-2 to TRBJ1-1; TRBD1 might be the D (6 bases). The CDR3 has 15 amino acids. CDR1 and CDR2 from the germline V gene are SGHAT and FQNNGV. Trimming stripped 2 bases from V and 1 base from J, with 11 bases between. The CDR3 nucleotides read TGTGCCAGCAGCTTATTGCCAGGGGCGAACACTGAAGCTTTCTTT. Amino acids: CASSLLPGANTEAFF.